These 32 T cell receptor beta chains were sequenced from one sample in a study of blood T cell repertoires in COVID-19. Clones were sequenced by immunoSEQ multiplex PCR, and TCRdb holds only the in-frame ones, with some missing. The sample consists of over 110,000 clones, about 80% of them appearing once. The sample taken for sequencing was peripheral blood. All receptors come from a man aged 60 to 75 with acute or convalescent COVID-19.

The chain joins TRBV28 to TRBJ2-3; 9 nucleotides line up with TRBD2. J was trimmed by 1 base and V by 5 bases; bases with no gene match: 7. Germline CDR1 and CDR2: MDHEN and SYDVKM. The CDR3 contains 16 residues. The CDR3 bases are TGTGCCAGCAGTCCCGGACTAGCGAGGGGCACAGATACGCAGTATTTT. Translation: CASSPGLARGTDTQYF.

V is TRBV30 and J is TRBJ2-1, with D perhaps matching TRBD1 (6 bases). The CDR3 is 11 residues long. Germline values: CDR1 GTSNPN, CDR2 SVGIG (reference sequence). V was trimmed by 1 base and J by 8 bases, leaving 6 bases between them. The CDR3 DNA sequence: TGTGCCTGGAGTGACAGGGATGAGCAGTTCTTC. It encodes CAWSDRDEQFF.

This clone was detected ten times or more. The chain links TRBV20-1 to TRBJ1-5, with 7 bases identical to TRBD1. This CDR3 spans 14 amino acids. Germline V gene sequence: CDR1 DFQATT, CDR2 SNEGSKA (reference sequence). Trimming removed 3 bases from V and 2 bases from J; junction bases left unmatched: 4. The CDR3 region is CSASEGQRNQPQHF. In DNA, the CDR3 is TGCAGTGCTAGTGAGGGACAGCGCAATCAGCCCCAGCATTTT.

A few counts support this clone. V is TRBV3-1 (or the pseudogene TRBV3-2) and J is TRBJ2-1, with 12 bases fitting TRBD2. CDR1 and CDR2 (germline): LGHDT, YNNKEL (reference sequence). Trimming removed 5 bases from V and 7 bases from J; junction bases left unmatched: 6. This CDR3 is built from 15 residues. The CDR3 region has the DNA TGTGCCAGCAGCTTCCGACTAGCGGGAGATAATGAGCAGTTCTTC. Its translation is CASSFRLAGDNEQFF.

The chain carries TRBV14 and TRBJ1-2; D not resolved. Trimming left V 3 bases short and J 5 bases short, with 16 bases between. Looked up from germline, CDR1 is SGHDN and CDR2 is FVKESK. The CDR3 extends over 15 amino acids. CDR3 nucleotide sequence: TGTGCCAGCAGCCAGCGCGGGATCCTCAGGTATGGCTACACCTTC. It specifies CASSQRGILRYGYTF.

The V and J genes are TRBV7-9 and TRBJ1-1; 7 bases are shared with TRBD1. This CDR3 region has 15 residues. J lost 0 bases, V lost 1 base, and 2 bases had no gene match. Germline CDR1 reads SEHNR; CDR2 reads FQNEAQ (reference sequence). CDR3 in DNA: TGTGCCAGCAGCTTAGAGACAGGGCTGAACACTGAAGCTTTCTTT. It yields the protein CASSLETGLNTEAFF.

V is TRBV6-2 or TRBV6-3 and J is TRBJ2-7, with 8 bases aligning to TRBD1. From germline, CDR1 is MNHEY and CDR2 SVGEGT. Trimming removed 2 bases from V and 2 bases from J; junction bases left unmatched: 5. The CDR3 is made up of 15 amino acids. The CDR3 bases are TGTGCCAGCAGTTACGGGGGACAGGAAGCCTACGAGCAGTACTTC. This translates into CASSYGGQEAYEQYF.

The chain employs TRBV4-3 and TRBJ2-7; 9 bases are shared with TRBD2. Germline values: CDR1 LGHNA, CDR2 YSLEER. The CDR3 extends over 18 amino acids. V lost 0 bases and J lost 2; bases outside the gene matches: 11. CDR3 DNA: TGCGCCAGCAGCCAAGATAGTTTCGGCGGGAGGGTACCCTACGAGCAGTACTTC. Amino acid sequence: CASSQDSFGGRVPYEQYF.

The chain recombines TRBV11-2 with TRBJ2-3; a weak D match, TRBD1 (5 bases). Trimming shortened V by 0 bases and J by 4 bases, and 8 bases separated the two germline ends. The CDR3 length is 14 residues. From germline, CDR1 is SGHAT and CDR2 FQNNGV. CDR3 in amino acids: CASSLEGHADTQYF. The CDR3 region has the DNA TGTGCCAGCAGCTTAGAAGGACACGCAGATACGCAGTATTTT.

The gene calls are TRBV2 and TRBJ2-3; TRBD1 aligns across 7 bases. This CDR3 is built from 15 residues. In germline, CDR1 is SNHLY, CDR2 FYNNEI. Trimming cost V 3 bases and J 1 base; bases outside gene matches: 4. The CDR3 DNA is TGTGCCAGCAGTGAGGGACAGACAGGCACAGATACGCAGTATTTT. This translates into CASSEGQTGTDTQYF.

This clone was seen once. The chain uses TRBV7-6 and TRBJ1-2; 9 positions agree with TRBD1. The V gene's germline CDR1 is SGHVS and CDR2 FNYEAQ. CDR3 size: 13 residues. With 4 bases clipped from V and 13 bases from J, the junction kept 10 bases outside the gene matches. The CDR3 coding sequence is TGTGCCAGCAGCTCTTCCCCAGGACAGGGGTCCACCTTC. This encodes CASSSSPGQGSTF.

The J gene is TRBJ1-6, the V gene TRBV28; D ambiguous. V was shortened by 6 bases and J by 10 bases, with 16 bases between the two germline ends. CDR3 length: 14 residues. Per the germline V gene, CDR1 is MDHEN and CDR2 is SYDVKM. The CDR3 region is CASSKLSSGSPLHF. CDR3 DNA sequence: TGTGCCAGCAGCAAATTAAGTTCGGGGTCACCCCTCCACTTT. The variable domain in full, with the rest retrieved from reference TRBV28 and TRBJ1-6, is DVKVTQSSRYLVKRTGEKVFLECVQDMDHENMFWYRQDPGLGLRLIYFSYDVKMKEKGDIPEGYSVSREKKERFSLILESASTNQTSMYLCASSKLSSGSPLHFGNGTRLTVT.

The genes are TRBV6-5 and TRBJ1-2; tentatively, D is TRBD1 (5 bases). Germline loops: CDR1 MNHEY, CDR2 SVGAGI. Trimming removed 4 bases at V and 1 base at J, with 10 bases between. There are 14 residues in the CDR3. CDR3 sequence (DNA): TGTGCCAGCAGTTCCCTCCAGGGTAACTATGGCTACACCTTC. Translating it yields CASSSLQGNYGYTF.

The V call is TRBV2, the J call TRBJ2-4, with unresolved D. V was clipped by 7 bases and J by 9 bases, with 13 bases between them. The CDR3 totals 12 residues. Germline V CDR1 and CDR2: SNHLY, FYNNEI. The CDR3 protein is CASKESLGIQYF. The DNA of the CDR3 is TGTGCCAGCAAGGAGTCCCTCGGCATTCAGTACTTC.

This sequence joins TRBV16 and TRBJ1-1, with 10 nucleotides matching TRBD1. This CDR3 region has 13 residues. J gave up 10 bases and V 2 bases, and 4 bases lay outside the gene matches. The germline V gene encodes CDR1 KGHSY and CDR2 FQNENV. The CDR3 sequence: CASSQPGQGSAFF. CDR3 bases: TGTGCCAGCAGCCAACCGGGACAGGGGTCAGCTTTCTTT.

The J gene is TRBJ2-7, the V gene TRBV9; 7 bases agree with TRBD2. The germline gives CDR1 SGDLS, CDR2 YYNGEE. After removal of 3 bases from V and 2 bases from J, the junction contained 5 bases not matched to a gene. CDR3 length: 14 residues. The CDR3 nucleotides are TGTGCCAGCAGCGGTGGGCTAGCGGCCTACGAGCAGTACTTC. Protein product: CASSGGLAAYEQYF. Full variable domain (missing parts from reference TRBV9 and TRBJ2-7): DSGVTQTPKHLITATGQRVTLRCSPRSGDLSVYWYQQSLDQGLQFLIQYYNGEERAKGNILERFSAQQFPDLHSELNLSSLELGDSALYFCASSGGLAAYEQYFGPGTRLTVT.

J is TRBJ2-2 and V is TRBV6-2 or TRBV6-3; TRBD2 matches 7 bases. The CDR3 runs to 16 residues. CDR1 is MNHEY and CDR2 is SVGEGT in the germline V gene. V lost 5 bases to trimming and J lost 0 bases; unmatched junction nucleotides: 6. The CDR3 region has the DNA TGTGCCAGCAGTAGACTAGCTGAGGCGAACACCGGGGAGCTGTTTTTT. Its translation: CASSRLAEANTGELFF.

The CDR3 coding sequence is TGTGCCAGTAGTATACCCGGACTAGCGGCATACAATGAGCAGTTCTTC. Its translation is CASSIPGLAAYNEQFF. The chain recombines TRBV19 with TRBJ2-1; 10 bases align to TRBD2. The germline CDR1 and CDR2 sequences are LNHDA and SQIVND (reference sequence). V shed 2 bases, J shed 4 bases, and the junction held 5 bases outside the gene matches. This CDR3 spans 16 amino acids.

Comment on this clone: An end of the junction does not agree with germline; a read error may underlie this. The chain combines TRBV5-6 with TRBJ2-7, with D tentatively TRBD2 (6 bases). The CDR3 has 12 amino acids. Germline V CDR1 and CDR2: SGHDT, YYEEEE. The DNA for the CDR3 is TGTGCCAGCAGCCGGGGGACGGACGAACAGTACTTC. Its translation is CASSRGTDEQYF.

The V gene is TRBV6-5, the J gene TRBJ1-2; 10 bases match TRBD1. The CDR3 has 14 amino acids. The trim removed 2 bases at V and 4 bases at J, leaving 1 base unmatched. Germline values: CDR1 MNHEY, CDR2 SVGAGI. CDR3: CASSYDRGLYGYTF. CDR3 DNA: TGTGCCAGCAGTTACGACAGGGGGCTCTATGGCTACACCTTC.

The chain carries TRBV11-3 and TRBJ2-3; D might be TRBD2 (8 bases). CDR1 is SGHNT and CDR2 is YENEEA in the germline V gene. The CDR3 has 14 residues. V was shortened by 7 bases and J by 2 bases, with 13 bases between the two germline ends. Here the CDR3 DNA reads TGTGCCAGCACGGGAGGGGGCCTCACAGATACGCAGTATTTT. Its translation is CASTGGGLTDTQYF.

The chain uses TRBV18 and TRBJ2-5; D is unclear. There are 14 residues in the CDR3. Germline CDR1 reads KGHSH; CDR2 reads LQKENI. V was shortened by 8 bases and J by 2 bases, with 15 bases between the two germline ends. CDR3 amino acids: CASHSTRGQETQYF. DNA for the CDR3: TGTGCCAGCCATTCCACAAGAGGACAAGAGACCCAGTACTTC.

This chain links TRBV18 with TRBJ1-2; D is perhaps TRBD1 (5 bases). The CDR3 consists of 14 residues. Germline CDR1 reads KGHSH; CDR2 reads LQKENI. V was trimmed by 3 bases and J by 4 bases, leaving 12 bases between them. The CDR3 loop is CASSPPSGIYGYTF. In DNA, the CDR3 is TGTGCCAGCTCACCCCCGTCAGGGATCTATGGCTACACCTTC.

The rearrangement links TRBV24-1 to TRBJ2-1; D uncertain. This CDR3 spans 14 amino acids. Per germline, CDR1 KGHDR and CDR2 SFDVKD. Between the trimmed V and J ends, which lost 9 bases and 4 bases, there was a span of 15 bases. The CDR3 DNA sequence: TGTGCCACCTCGTCCGAGACTGGATACAATGAGCAGTTCTTC. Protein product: CATSSETGYNEQFF.

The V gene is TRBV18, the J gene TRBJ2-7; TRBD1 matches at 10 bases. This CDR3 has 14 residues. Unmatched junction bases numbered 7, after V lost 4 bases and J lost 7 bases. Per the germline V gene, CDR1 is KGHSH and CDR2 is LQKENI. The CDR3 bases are TGTGCCAGCTCACGACAGGGGGCCCAAGGGGAGCAGTACTTC. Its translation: CASSRQGAQGEQYF.

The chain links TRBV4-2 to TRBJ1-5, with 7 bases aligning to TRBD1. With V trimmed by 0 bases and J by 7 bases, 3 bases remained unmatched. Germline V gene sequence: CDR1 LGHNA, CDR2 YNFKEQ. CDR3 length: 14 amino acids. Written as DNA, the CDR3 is TGTGCCAGCAGCCAAGAGACAGGGCCACAGCCCCAGCATTTT. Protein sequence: CASSQETGPQPQHF.

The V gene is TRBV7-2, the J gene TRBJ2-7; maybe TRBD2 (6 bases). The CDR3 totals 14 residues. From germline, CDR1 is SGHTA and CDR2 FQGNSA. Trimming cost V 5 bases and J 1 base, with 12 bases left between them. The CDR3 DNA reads TGTGCCAGCAGCCCAGGGACTCTTTCCTACGAGCAGTACTTC. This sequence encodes CASSPGTLSYEQYF.

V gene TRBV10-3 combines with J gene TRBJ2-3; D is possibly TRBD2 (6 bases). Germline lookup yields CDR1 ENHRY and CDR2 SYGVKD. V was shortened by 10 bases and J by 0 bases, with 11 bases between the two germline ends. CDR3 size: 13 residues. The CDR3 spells CATRSGSTDTQYF. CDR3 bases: TGTGCCACGCGAAGCGGGAGCACAGATACGCAGTATTTT.

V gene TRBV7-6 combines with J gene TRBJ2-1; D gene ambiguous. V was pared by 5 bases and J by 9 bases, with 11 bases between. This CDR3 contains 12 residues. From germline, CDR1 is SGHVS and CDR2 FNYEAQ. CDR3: CASSLPVGEQFF. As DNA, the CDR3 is TGTGCCAGCAGCCTCCCCGTCGGTGAGCAGTTCTTC.

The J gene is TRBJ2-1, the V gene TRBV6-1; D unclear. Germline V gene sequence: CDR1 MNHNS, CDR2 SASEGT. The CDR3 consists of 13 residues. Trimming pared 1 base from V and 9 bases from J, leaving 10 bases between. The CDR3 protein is CASSEGASPEQFF. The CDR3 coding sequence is TGTGCCAGCAGTGAAGGGGCGAGTCCTGAGCAGTTCTTC.

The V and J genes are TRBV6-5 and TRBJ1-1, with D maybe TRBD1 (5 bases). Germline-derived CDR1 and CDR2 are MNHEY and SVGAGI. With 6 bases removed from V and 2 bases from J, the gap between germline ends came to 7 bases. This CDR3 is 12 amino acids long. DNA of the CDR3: TGTGCCAGCAGCAGGGCTAACACTGAAGCTTTCTTT. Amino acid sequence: CASSRANTEAFF.

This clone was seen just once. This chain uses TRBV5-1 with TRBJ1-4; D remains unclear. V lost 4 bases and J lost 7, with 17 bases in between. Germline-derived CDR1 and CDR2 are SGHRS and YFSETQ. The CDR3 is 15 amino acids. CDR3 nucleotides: TGCGCCAGCAGCCGAGATCGCAACGGGTCTGAAAAACTGTTTTTT. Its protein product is CASSRDRNGSEKLFF.